This is a list of T cell receptor beta chains from one sample in a study of T cells in Graves' hyperthyroidism and ophthalmopathy. A single record per CDR3 protein comes from TCRdb applying MiXCR to the multiplex PCR reads. The repertoire has about 660,000 distinct CDR3 sequences, approximately 42% of them found once; the top ten carry less than 8.5%. Sequences were obtained from peripheral blood or thyroid tissue (not recorded which). These receptors all stem from an adult man with Graves' disease, either hyperthyroidism or ophthalmopathy (not recorded which). The CDR3 runs from the conserved cysteine through the conserved F or W. D genes are given only for firm matches. Clone size appears in some rows only: once, few, many, or a class for an expanded clone.

few	TRBJ1-5	.	TRBV20-1	CSATNQGSNQPQHF	TGCAGTGCTACCAATCAGGGTAGCAATCAGCCCCAGCATTTT
few	TRBJ2-5	.	TRBV9	CASSVDSLRETQYF	TGTGCCAGCAGCGTGGACAGCCTTAGAGAGACCCAGTACTTC
few	TRBJ1-2	.	TRBV12-3/TRBV12-4	CASSQAGINDGYTF	TGTGCCAGCAGTCAGGCAGGGATTAACGATGGCTACACCTTC
many	TRBJ2-7	.	TRBV29-1	CSVEGAHEQYF	TGCAGCGTTGAAGGGGCCCACGAGCAGTACTTC
.	TRBJ1-5	.	TRBV29-1	CSLGGYNQPQHF	TGCAGCTTGGGCGGTTACAATCAGCCCCAGCATTTT
few	TRBJ2-5	.	TRBV20-1	CSARDLLRGQETQYF	TGCAGTGCTAGAGATCTATTGCGGGGCCAAGAGACCCAGTACTTC
.	TRBJ2-6	.	TRBV20-1	CSALPEVPKANVLTF	TGCAGTGCGTTACCCGAGGTGCCTAAGGCCAACGTCCTGACTTTC
.	TRBJ2-7	.	TRBV20-1	CSARSQGRAYEQYF	TGCAGTGCTAGAAGCCAGGGGAGGGCCTACGAGCAGTACTTC
.	TRBJ2-7	.	TRBV6-6	CASKQLGEQYF	TGTGCCAGCAAACAACTAGGCGAGCAGTACTTC
many	TRBJ2-2	TRBD2	TRBV24-1	CATSDLGLAGGLNTGELFF	TGTGCCACCAGTGACCTGGGACTAGCGGGGGGCCTGAACACCGGGGAGCTGTTTTTT
many	TRBJ1-1	.	TRBV29-1	CSVEAASNTEAFF	TGCAGCGTTGAGGCAGCTTCTAACACTGAAGCTTTCTTT
.	TRBJ2-6	.	TRBV11-2	CASSLDLRGGANVLTF	TGTGCCAGCAGCTTAGATCTGCGGGGCGGGGCCAACGTCCTGACTTTC
few	TRBJ2-2	TRBD1	TRBV2	CASRRRDSPTGELFF	TGTGCCAGCAGAAGAAGGGACAGTCCCACCGGGGAGCTGTTTTTT
.	TRBJ2-5	TRBD1	TRBV7-2	CASSLVPPGGSETQYF	TGTGCCAGCAGCTTAGTGCCGCCAGGGGGCTCAGAGACCCAGTACTTC
.	TRBJ2-5	TRBD2	TRBV10-3	CASSERSGGVQETQYF	TGTGCCAGCAGTGAACGGAGCGGGGGGGTTCAAGAGACCCAGTACTTC
few	TRBJ2-5	.	TRBV20-1	CSARDIVGAETQYF	TGCAGTGCTAGAGATATCGTGGGCGCTGAGACCCAGTACTTC
.	TRBJ2-7	.	TRBV29-1	CSLVDTYEQYF	TGCAGCTTGGTGGACACCTACGAGCAGTACTTC
.	TRBJ1-1	TRBD1	TRBV6-5	CASSYGWATGTGYSGPEAFF	TGTGCCAGCAGTTACGGATGGGCCACCGGGACAGGCTACTCGGGGCCTGAAGCTTTCTTT
many	TRBJ2-5	.	TRBV29-1	CSAGTLAQETQYF	TGCAGCGCCGGGACATTGGCTCAAGAGACCCAGTACTTC
few	TRBJ1-2	.	TRBV9	CASKSAGDYYGYTF	TGTGCCAGCAAGAGCGCAGGGGACTACTATGGCTACACCTTC
.	TRBJ1-5	.	TRBV10-2	CASSDPGYSNQPQHF	TGCGCCAGCTCGGATCCAGGGTATAGCAATCAGCCCCAGCATTTT
many	TRBJ2-2	.	TRBV24-1	CATSRPYTGELFF	TGTGCCACCAGTCGTCCATACACCGGGGAGCTGTTTTTT
many	TRBJ1-5	.	TRBV24-1	CATSDFLDRGRLCNQPQHF	TGTGCCACCAGTGATTTCCTCGACAGAGGGCGGCTATGCAATCAGCCCCAGCATTTT
many	TRBJ1-1	TRBD1	TRBV9	CASSRQGHTEAFF	TGTGCCAGCAGTCGACAGGGACACACTGAAGCTTTCTTT
.	TRBJ1-1	.	TRBV7-2	CASSLAVPRMNTEAFF	TGTGCCAGCAGCTTAGCGGTCCCCAGGATGAACACTGAAGCTTTCTTT
few	TRBJ2-6	TRBD2	TRBV7-9	CASSLRFMGLAASGANVLTF	TGTGCCAGCAGCTTAAGGTTTATGGGACTAGCGGCCTCTGGGGCCAACGTCCTGACTTTC
.	TRBJ2-7	TRBD2	TRBV25-1	CASSEVRGTSEKQYF	TGTGCCAGCAGTGAGGTTCGCGGGACTAGCGAGAAGCAGTACTTC
.	TRBJ1-2	TRBD1	TRBV14	CASSQDLTGFGYGYTF	TGTGCCAGCAGCCAAGACCTGACAGGGTTTGGCTATGGCTACACCTTC
.	TRBJ1-5	.	TRBV5-1	CASSLNPAENQPQHF	TGCGCCAGCAGCTTGAACCCGGCGGAGAATCAGCCCCAGCATTTT
few	TRBJ1-1	.	TRBV7-6	CASSLEAGTSMNTEAFF	TGTGCCAGCAGCTTAGAGGCAGGGACAAGTATGAACACTGAAGCTTTCTTT
.	TRBJ2-2	TRBD2	TRBV9	CASSLGLAGLTGELFF	TGTGCCAGCAGCCTCGGACTAGCGGGGCTCACCGGGGAGCTGTTTTTT